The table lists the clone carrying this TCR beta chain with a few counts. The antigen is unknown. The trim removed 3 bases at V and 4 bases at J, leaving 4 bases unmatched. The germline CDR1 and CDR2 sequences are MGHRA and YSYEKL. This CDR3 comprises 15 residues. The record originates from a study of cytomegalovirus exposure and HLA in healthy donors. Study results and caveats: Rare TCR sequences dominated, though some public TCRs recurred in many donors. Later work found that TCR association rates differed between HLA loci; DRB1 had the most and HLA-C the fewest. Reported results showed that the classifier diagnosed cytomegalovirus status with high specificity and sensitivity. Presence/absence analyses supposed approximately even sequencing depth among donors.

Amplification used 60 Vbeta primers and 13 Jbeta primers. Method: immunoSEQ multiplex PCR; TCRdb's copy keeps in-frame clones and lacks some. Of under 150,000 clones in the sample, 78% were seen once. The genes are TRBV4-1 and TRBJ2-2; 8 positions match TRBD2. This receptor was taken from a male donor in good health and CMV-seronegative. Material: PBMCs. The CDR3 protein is CASSHVSGGTGELFF. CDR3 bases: TGCGCCAGCAGCCACGTAAGCGGGGGCACCGGGGAGCTGTTTTTT.